One sample yielded the 10 T cell receptor beta chains listed below, sequenced in a study of blood T cell repertoires in COVID-19. The table came from immunoSEQ multiplex PCR; TCRdb's copy has only in-frame clones and leaves some out. The sample consists of roughly 40,000 clones, roughly 93% of them appearing once. The sample consisted of peripheral blood. These receptors all stem from a man aged 50-60 years with active COVID-19.

V and J are TRBV5-8 and TRBJ1-5, with 9 bases lining up with TRBD1. Germline CDR1 reads SGHTS; CDR2 reads YDEGEE. CDR3 size: 16 residues. With V trimmed by 4 bases and J by 1 base, 6 bases remained unmatched. The CDR3 DNA reads TGTGCCAGCAGCCGACGGACAGGGGAAAGCAATCAGCCCCAGCATTTT. Its translation is CASSRRTGESNQPQHF.

This chain uses TRBV7-3 with TRBJ2-7; 11 nucleotides agree with TRBD1. V dropped 2 bases and J dropped 7; count of bases not matched to a gene: 4. CDR3 size: 14 residues. The germline gives CDR1 SGHTA, CDR2 FQGTGA. The CDR3 coding sequence is TGTGCCAGCAGCTTATCCGGGACAGGGGGTGAGCAGTACTTC. Translating it yields CASSLSGTGGEQYF.

This rearrangement joins TRBV28 to TRBJ2-1; 10 bases fit TRBD2. J was trimmed by 9 bases and V by 0 bases; bases with no gene match: 5. This CDR3 contains 15 residues. Germline V gene lookup returns CDR1 MDHEN and CDR2 SYDVKM. CDR3 DNA sequence: TGTGCCAGCAGTTTATGGGCTAGCGGGAGAGGTGAGCAGTTCTTC. Protein sequence: CASSLWASGRGEQFF. The whole variable domain, filled in from reference TRBV28 and TRBJ2-1, reads DVKVTQSSRYLVKRTGEKVFLECVQDMDHENMFWYRQDPGLGLRLIYFSYDVKMKEKGDIPEGYSVSREKKERFSLILESASTNQTSMYLCASSLWASGRGEQFFGPGTRLTVL.

This chain links TRBV3-1 (or the pseudogene TRBV3-2) with TRBJ2-1, with TRBD1 as a possible D gene (6 bases). The CDR3 runs 14 residues. Trimming took 4 bases from V and 10 from J, leaving 17 bases between them. Germline lookup yields CDR1 LGHDT and CDR2 YNNKEL (reference sequence). In DNA, the CDR3 is TGTGCCAGCAGCCGATTACAGGGCCCCAGCGAGCAGTTCTTC. It specifies CASSRLQGPSEQFF.

J is TRBJ2-7 and V is TRBV19, with a weak D call TRBD2 (6 bases). The germline V gene encodes CDR1 LNHDA and CDR2 SQIVND (reference sequence). This CDR3 comprises 15 residues. Trimming shortened V by 5 bases and J by 7 bases, and 21 bases separated the two germline ends. The CDR3 reads CASSPGAAEFEEQYF. For the CDR3, the DNA is TGTGCCAGTAGTCCGGGAGCGGCAGAATTTGAAGAGCAGTACTTC.

The chain is built from TRBV5-6 and TRBJ1-2; 7 bases match TRBD1. This CDR3 spans 15 amino acids. Germline assignment: CDR1 SGHDT and CDR2 YYEEEE. The ends lost 4 bases at V and 5 bases at J; junction bases unmatched: 11. The CDR3 spells CASSRDSGNYYGYTF. The CDR3 nucleotides are TGTGCCAGCAGCAGGGACAGCGGCAACTATTATGGCTACACCTTC. The full variable domain, in which reference TRBV5-6 and TRBJ1-2 provide the parts outside the CDR3, is DAGVTQSPTHLIKTRGQQVTLRCSPKSGHDTVSWYQQALGQGPQFIFQYYEEEERQRGNFPDRFSGHQFPNYSSELNVNALLLGDSALYLCASSRDSGNYYGYTFGSGTRLTVV.

The chain couples TRBV7-6 to TRBJ2-1; TRBD1 might be the D (5 bases). Trimming pared 1 base from V and 6 bases from J, leaving 13 bases between. The CDR3 runs to 15 residues. CDR1 is SGHVS, CDR2 FNYEAQ, per germline. The CDR3 loop reads CASSLGVGRGNEQFF. The CDR3 nucleotides read TGTGCCAGCAGCTTAGGGGTGGGAAGGGGCAATGAGCAGTTCTTC.

This clone occurred once. The chain recombines TRBV6-5 with TRBJ1-1; no clear D gene. V lost 6 bases to trimming and J lost 4 bases, with 12 bases between them. Germline CDR1 is MNHEY and CDR2 is SVGAGI. This CDR3 has 13 residues. CDR3 protein: CASSSLTLTEAFF. The CDR3 nucleotides are TGTGCCAGCAGCAGCTTGACACTCACTGAAGCTTTCTTT.

V usage is TRBV12-3 or TRBV12-4 and J usage is TRBJ1-6; TRBD1 matches 9 bases. The CDR3 has 13 residues. Trimming cost V 6 bases and J 8 bases; bases outside gene matches: 2. DNA of the CDR3: TGTGCCAGCAGGGGACAGGGCCATTCACCCCTCCACTTT. Protein sequence: CASRGQGHSPLHF.

This rearrangement joins TRBV28 to TRBJ2-2; D is perhaps TRBD2 (6 bases). CDR1 MDHEN and CDR2 SYDVKM come from the germline V gene. This CDR3 region has 13 residues. Trimming took 8 bases from V and 2 from J, leaving 9 bases between them. Written as DNA, the CDR3 is TGTGCCAGCCCGGACTATAACACCGGGGAGCTGTTTTTT. Translation: CASPDYNTGELFF.